This entry lists 15 T cell receptor beta chains sequenced from one sample in a study of blood T cells in healthy people across ages. A J-beta primer mix and a sample-barcoded 5' primer were used in a second PCR of about 7 to 12 cycles. From the 5' RACE reads, TCRdb called clonotypes with MiXCR, one entry per CDR3 protein. The repertoire consists of fewer than 2 million distinct CDR3 sequences, with roughly 43% occurring once and the leading ten covering around 23%. Sequenced: blood. The receptor set was obtained from a human donor in good health.

The rearrangement joins TRBV12-3 or TRBV12-4 to TRBJ2-3, with D perhaps TRBD2 (6 bases). The V gene lost 6 bases and the J gene lost 4 bases, with 20 bases spanning the gap. The CDR3 has 16 amino acids. Written as DNA, the CDR3 is TGTGCCAGCAGCCTAAGTTCTAGCGTGGGCCCAGATACGCAGTATTTT. Its translation: CASSLSSSVGPDTQYF.

The rearrangement links TRBV30 to TRBJ1-1; D gene unclear. CDR3 size: 9 residues. The V end lost 2 bases, the J end lost 10 bases, and 5 bases lay between the germline ends. From germline, CDR1 is GTSNPN and CDR2 SVGIG (reference sequence). In DNA, the CDR3 is TGTGCCTGGAGTAAAGGAGCTTTCTTT. This translates into CAWSKGAFF.

The chain recombines TRBV12-3 or TRBV12-4 with TRBJ2-2; weak D call: TRBD2 (5 bases). The CDR3 is made up of 14 amino acids. V lost 3 bases, J lost 3 bases, and 8 bases lay in between. CDR3 sequence reads: CASSLLGDTGELFF. DNA of the CDR3: TGTGCCAGCAGTTTGCTGGGAGACACCGGGGAGCTGTTTTTT.

Here the CDR3 reads CASSLARGYSNQPQHF. CDR3 coding DNA: TGTGCCAGCAGTTTAGCCAGGGGCTATAGCAATCAGCCCCAGCATTTT. The chain joins TRBV12-3 or TRBV12-4 to TRBJ1-5; the D gene is possibly TRBD1 (6 bases). The V gene lost 0 bases and the J gene lost 0 bases, with 9 bases spanning the gap. This CDR3 is built from 16 residues.

There are a few counts of this clonotype. The V and J genes are TRBV6-1 and TRBJ2-2; 9 positions agree with TRBD1. Germline-derived CDR1 and CDR2 are MNHNS and SASEGT. The CDR3 extends over 18 amino acids. The V gene end was trimmed by 7 bases and the J gene end by 1 base; junction bases not matched to a gene: 13. The CDR3 nucleotides read TGTGCCAGCACAACAAAAAGCCCGGGACAGGGGAACACCGGGGAGCTGTTTTTT. Its translation is CASTTKSPGQGNTGELFF.

This clonotype was counted ten times or more. The chain carries TRBV4-2 and TRBJ2-7; 11 nucleotides line up with TRBD1. The trim removed 4 bases at V and 5 bases at J, leaving 7 bases unmatched. The V gene's germline CDR1 is LGHNA and CDR2 YNFKEQ. The CDR3 consists of 15 residues. The CDR3 DNA reads TGTGCCAGCAGCCCAGGACAGGGGGCGAGGAACGAGCAGTACTTC. As protein: CASSPGQGARNEQYF.

The chain couples TRBV12-3 or TRBV12-4 to TRBJ1-2; D unresolved. The CDR3 is 11 amino acids. V dropped 8 bases and J dropped 4 bases, with 8 bases sitting between them. The CDR3 bases are TGTGCCAGCGAGGCCTTCTATGGCTACACCTTC. It codes for CASEAFYGYTF.

This chain joins TRBV29-1 and TRBJ2-1; 11 bases agree with TRBD2. The CDR3 has 13 residues. CDR1 and CDR2 (germline): SQVTM, ANQGSEA. V gave up 4 bases and J gave up 13 bases; unmatched junction bases: 9. CDR3 in amino acids: CSVVSGTSGFQFF. CDR3 DNA: TGCAGCGTTGTCTCCGGGACTAGCGGTTTTCAGTTCTTC.

This chain uses TRBV4-1 with TRBJ2-2; no clear D. The CDR3 covers 13 residues. Between the trimmed V and J ends, which lost 1 base and 7 bases, there was a span of 7 bases. The germline V gene has CDR1 MGHRA and CDR2 YSYEKL. The CDR3 region has the DNA TGCGCCAGCAGCCAAGTTGGTGTCGGGGAGCTGTTTTTT. This codes for CASSQVGVGELFF.

The V gene is TRBV6-1, the J gene TRBJ1-2; 7 bases line up with TRBD1. The CDR3 is 13 amino acids. Trimming took 6 bases from V and 4 from J; bases not matched to a gene: 5. From germline, CDR1 is MNHNS and CDR2 SASEGT. CDR3 amino acids: CASRKGQTYGYTF. In DNA form, the CDR3 reads TGTGCCAGCAGGAAGGGACAGACCTATGGCTACACCTTC.

In its sample, this clonotype was seen once. The V gene is TRBV7-2, the J gene TRBJ1-5; no clear D. From germline, CDR1 is SGHTA and CDR2 FQGNSA. V lost 0 bases and J lost 1, with 10 bases in between. There are 16 residues in the CDR3. This CDR3 is CASSLAGLKSNQPQHF. The CDR3 DNA reads TGTGCCAGCAGCTTAGCAGGCTTGAAGAGCAATCAGCCCCAGCATTTT.

The genes are TRBV7-2 and TRBJ2-5; D is uncertain. V was shortened by 1 base and J by 4 bases, with 13 bases between the two germline ends. The CDR3 is 15 residues long. Germline V gives CDR1 SGHTA, CDR2 FQGNSA. The CDR3 sequence: CASSLDPSWTETQYF. The CDR3 bases are TGTGCCAGCAGCTTAGATCCTAGTTGGACAGAGACCCAGTACTTC. Variable domain in full (rest from reference TRBV7-2 and TRBJ2-5): GAGVSQSPSNKVTEKGKDVELRCDPISGHTALYWYRQSLGQGLEFLIYFQGNSAPDKSGLPSDRFSAERTGGSVSTLTIQRTQQEDSAVYLCASSLDPSWTETQYFGPGTRLLVL.

This clonotype was observed a few times. The rearrangement joins TRBV6-6 to TRBJ1-2; a weak D match, TRBD1 (5 bases). Trimming left V 7 bases short and J 3 bases short, with 12 bases between. Per germline, CDR1 MNHNY and CDR2 SVGAGI (reference sequence). The CDR3 loop spans 13 amino acids. The CDR3 reads CASTYRPDYGYTF. As DNA, the CDR3 is TGTGCCAGCACGTACAGGCCAGACTATGGCTACACCTTC.

The chain joins TRBV7-6 to TRBJ2-7; 10 bases are shared with TRBD1. V lost 3 bases and J lost 3; bases outside the gene matches: 5. Per germline, CDR1 SGHVS and CDR2 FNYEAQ. This CDR3 has 15 residues. The CDR3 sequence: CASSFLGQGGYEQYF. CDR3 bases: TGTGCCAGCAGCTTCCTTGGACAGGGGGGCTACGAGCAGTACTTC. Drawing the rest from reference TRBV7-6 and TRBJ2-7, the complete variable domain is GAGVSQSPRYKVTKRGQDVALRCDPISGHVSLYWYRQALGQGPEFLTYFNYEAQQDKSGLPNDRFSAERPEGSISTLTIQRTEQRDSAMYRCASSFLGQGGYEQYFGPGTRLTVT.

This clonotype turned up a few times. The chain recombines TRBV28 with TRBJ2-3; D might be TRBD2 (5 bases). The CDR3 is 14 amino acids. The germline V gene encodes CDR1 MDHEN and CDR2 SYDVKM. With 5 bases removed from V and 4 bases from J, the gap between germline ends came to 13 bases. As DNA, the CDR3 is TGTGCCAGCAGTCCCCAGTCCGGGGCAGATACGCAGTATTTT. Translating gives CASSPQSGADTQYF.